This passage covers 19 T cell receptor beta chains from one sample sequenced in a study of tumor and adjacent non-tumor tissue in lung cancer. TCRbeta libraries were built with three rounds of nested PCR, modified from ARM-PCR. TCRdb called the multiplex PCR reads again in MiXCR, with one record for every CDR3 protein. The sample yields about 200,000 distinct CDR3 sequences, 71% seen once. No cell sorting was done before RNA was extracted from the tissue. The sample taken for sequencing was lung tumor tissue. The receptor source for this set is a man in his 60s with non-small cell lung cancer.

This clonotype came up once. This may be a read error, as it is one base from a much larger clone. V usage is TRBV4-2 and J usage is TRBJ1-2; 9 bases line up with TRBD1. The CDR3 runs 14 residues. From germline, CDR1 is LGHNA and CDR2 YNFKEQ. CDR3 sequence reads: CASSQDTGGYGHTF. CDR3 nucleotide sequence: TGTGCCAGCAGCCAAGATACAGGGGGCTATGGCCACACCTTC.

Comments on this clonotype: No conserved phenylalanine or tryptophan ends this CDR3, so it is likely a read error. This chain connects TRBV12-3 or TRBV12-4 to TRBJ2-5, with a tentative D call TRBD1 (6 bases). The germline V and J ends were trimmed by 7 bases and 2 bases, with 11 bases remaining between them. The CDR3 is 13 residues long. The CDR3 DNA is TGTGCCAGCAACCCGGGACAACAAGAGACCCAGTACTAC. Its translation is CASNPGQQETQYY.

This clonotype was recorded a few times. V is TRBV6-2 or TRBV6-3 and J is TRBJ1-5; D is perhaps TRBD1 (6 bases). This CDR3 has 14 residues. V dropped 5 bases and J dropped 6 bases, with 14 bases sitting between them. Germline V CDR1 and CDR2: MNHEY, SVGEGT. The CDR3 coding sequence is TGTGCCAGCAGTCTGGGACAATGGGGTCAGCCCCAGCATTTT. It yields the protein CASSLGQWGQPQHF.

About this clonotype itself: A much more abundant neighbour one base away suggests this may be a read error. The rearrangement joins TRBV20-1 to TRBJ2-3, with D perhaps matching TRBD1 (6 bases). CDR1 is DFQATT and CDR2 is SNEGSKA in the germline V gene (reference sequence). This CDR3 is 13 amino acids long. DNA of the CDR3: TGCAGTGCTAGAGTTGCAGGGGCAGATAAGCAGTATTTT. This gives the protein CSARVAGADKQYF.

The chain recombines TRBV20-1 with TRBJ2-7, with 10 positions matching TRBD2. Looked up from germline, CDR1 is DFQATT and CDR2 is SNEGSKA (reference sequence). V was clipped by 6 bases and J by 2 bases; unmatched bases: 13. The CDR3 consists of 16 residues. The CDR3 sequence is CSANPRRLAGAYEQYF. CDR3 in DNA: TGCAGTGCCAATCCCCGTCGGCTAGCGGGGGCCTACGAGCAGTACTTC.

The genes are TRBV20-1 and TRBJ2-7, with 9 bases matching TRBD2. J lost 3 bases, V lost 1 base, and 10 bases had no gene match. The germline CDR1 and CDR2 sequences are DFQATT and SNEGSKA (reference sequence). This CDR3 spans 16 amino acids. This chain's CDR3 is CSARVGSGSISYEQYF. The CDR3, as DNA: TGCAGTGCTAGAGTAGGTAGCGGGAGTATAAGCTACGAGCAGTACTTC.

Concerning this clonotype itself: A much bigger clone sits one base away, suggesting this may be a read error. V usage is TRBV20-1 and J usage is TRBJ2-1; tentative D call: TRBD2 (6 bases). This CDR3 is 15 amino acids long. V lost 3 bases, J lost 5 bases, and 17 bases lay in between. Germline values: CDR1 DFQATT, CDR2 SNEGSKA (reference sequence). CDR3 in DNA: TGCAGTGCTAGGGGCGGGACTGGCGGAAACAATGAGCAGTTCTTC. As protein: CSARGGTGGNNEQFF.

As regards this clonotype: A read error may produce the germline difference seen at one junction end. The chain uses TRBV6-5 and TRBJ2-1, with 8 bases matching TRBD1. Germline CDR1 and CDR2: MNHEY and SVGAGI. The CDR3 consists of 16 residues. The CDR3 coding sequence is TGTGTCAGCAGGGGAAGCCAGGGGGCAGACTACAATGAGCAGTTCTTC. Amino acid sequence: CVSRGSQGADYNEQFF.

About this clonotype: A junction end diverges from the germline sequence, so it may reflect a read error. The chain couples TRBV6-1 to TRBJ1-2; D unresolved. CDR1 MNHNS and CDR2 SASEGT come from the germline V gene. The CDR3 length is 9 residues. CDR3 DNA: TGTACCAGCAGTACGCCTGGTATATTC. This gives the protein CTSSTPGIF.

V usage is TRBV6-2 or TRBV6-3 and J usage is TRBJ1-2; D remains ambiguous. V was shortened by 10 bases and J by 1 base, with 19 bases between the two germline ends. Germline loops: CDR1 MNHEY, CDR2 SVGEGT. This CDR3 has 15 residues. In DNA form, the CDR3 reads TGTGCCAACAGAAACCCCTCGGACGGTAACTATGGCTACACCTTC. Amino acids: CANRNPSDGNYGYTF.

About this clonotype itself: The conserved closing phenylalanine or tryptophan is absent in this CDR3, likely reflecting a read error. J is TRBJ2-7 and V is TRBV6-5; 8 nucleotides agree with TRBD1. The CDR3 extends over 15 amino acids. The V segment lost 6 bases and the J segment 0 bases; nucleotides outside the gene matches: 7. Germline V gives CDR1 MNHEY, CDR2 SVGAGI. CDR3 nucleotide sequence: TGTGCCAGCAGACTGGACAGGGCAAGCTCCTACGAGCAGTACTCC. Its translation is CASRLDRASSYEQYS.

In the case of this clonotype: One end of the junction does not line up with germline, which may come from a read error. The rearrangement joins TRBV6-2 or TRBV6-3 to TRBJ2-7, with D maybe TRBD1 (5 bases). Germline V gene data show CDR1 as MNHEY and CDR2 as SVGEGT. This CDR3 has 13 residues. The DNA of the CDR3 is TGTGTCAGCAGTTACTTGCAGGGTCGCGAGCAGTACTTC. Translation: CVSSYLQGREQYF.

As for this clonotype: A much larger clone differs from this one at a single base, so this may be a read error. The chain employs TRBV20-1 and TRBJ1-2; D is undetermined. Trimming cost V 0 bases and J 10 bases, with 15 bases left between them. The CDR3 has 13 amino acids. Germline loops: CDR1 DFQATT, CDR2 SNEGSKA (reference sequence). CDR3 residues: CSARDGGDRDYTF. For the CDR3, the DNA is TGCAGTGCTAGAGACGGTGGGGATCGGGACTACACCTTC.

The J gene is TRBJ2-2, the V gene TRBV24-1, with 9 bases fitting TRBD2. CDR1 and CDR2 (germline): KGHDR, SFDVKD. Losses at the gene ends were 6 bases for V and 4 bases for J; bases not matched to a gene: 11. There are 17 residues in the CDR3. As DNA, the CDR3 is TGTGCCACCAGTCGCCAGGGTAGCGGGAGTGGCACCGGGGAGCTGTTTTTT. This translates into CATSRQGSGSGTGELFF.

Many counts were recorded for this clonotype. This chain connects TRBV11-2 to TRBJ2-1; D gene ambiguous. Germline V gives CDR1 SGHAT, CDR2 FQNNGV. Trimming removed 0 bases from V and 1 base from J, with 4 bases in between. CDR3 length equals 14 residues. CDR3 residues: CASSLDPSYNEQFF. DNA of the CDR3: TGTGCCAGCAGCTTAGATCCGTCCTACAATGAGCAGTTCTTC. Filled out from reference TRBV11-2 and TRBJ2-1, the complete variable domain reads EAGVAQSPRYKIIEKRQSVAFWCNPISGHATLYWYQQILGQGPKLLIQFQNNGVVDDSQLPKDRFSAERLKGVDSTLKIQPAKLEDSAVYLCASSLDPSYNEQFFGPGTRLTVL.

The table lists this clonotype with a few counts. The rearrangement uses TRBV6-6 and TRBJ1-1, with 8 nucleotides matching TRBD1. The germline V gene encodes CDR1 MNHNY and CDR2 SVGAGI (reference sequence). CDR3 length: 16 amino acids. Trimming at V came to 5 bases and at J to 1 base, leaving 9 bases not matched to a gene. This CDR3 is CASSPGGASWNTEAFF. In DNA, the CDR3 is TGTGCCAGCAGTCCAGGGGGCGCGTCTTGGAACACTGAAGCTTTCTTT.

Of note for this clonotype: The junction departs from germline at one end; a sequencing error may be responsible. The J gene is TRBJ2-7, the V gene TRBV4-2; D is unresolved. Looked up from germline, CDR1 is LGHNA and CDR2 is YNFKEQ. The CDR3 is made up of 15 amino acids. CDR3 amino acids: CGSSQDPSSSYEQCF. The CDR3 coding sequence is TGTGGCAGCAGCCAAGATCCTTCGAGCTCCTACGAGCAGTGCTTC.

This clonotype was seen many times. The rearrangement uses TRBV7-8 and TRBJ2-2; perhaps D is TRBD1 or TRBD2 (5 bases each). Trimming removed 7 bases at V and 5 bases at J, with 17 bases between. CDR3 size: 15 residues. CDR1 is SGHVS and CDR2 is FQNEAQ in the germline V gene. This chain's CDR3 is CASIDLGGVTGELFF. In DNA, the CDR3 is TGTGCCAGCATCGACCTTGGGGGAGTTACCGGGGAGCTGTTTTTT.

Turning to this clonotype: A read error is possible here, since a much larger clone lies one base away. Because it lacks the conserved phenylalanine or tryptophan at the end, this CDR3 is likely a read error. The gene calls are TRBV20-1 and TRBJ1-4, with D hard to call. The CDR3 sequence is 12 residues long. Germline V lookup: CDR1 DFQATT, CDR2 SNEGSKA (reference sequence). V was trimmed by 8 bases and J by 8 bases, leaving 15 bases between them. The CDR3 DNA reads TGCAGTTTACGTCCGGGAGGCGAAAAACTGTTTTCT. Amino acids: CSLRPGGEKLFS.